This T cell receptor beta chain was profiled in a study of spatial heterogeneity in lung cancer. Study findings and constraints: Blood showed ubiquitous tumor TCRs more often at resection than at routine follow-up.

MiXCR was run by TCRdb on the 5' RACE reads, yielding one entry per CDR3 protein. In the table there are about 50,000 distinct CDR3 sequences, roughly 7% of which are singletons. In its sample, this clonotype was seen many times. The antigen remains unidentified. Sample time point: blood at routine non-recurrence follow-up after resection. Sequencing covered unsorted whole RNA taken from tumor, nontumor lung or frozen PBMC. This TCR derives from a female donor with early-stage non-small cell lung cancer. This material consisted of PBMCs, taken at follow-up.

CDR3 loop: CASSLNRGRNEQFF. The CDR3 region has the DNA TGCGCCAGCAGCTTGAACAGGGGTAGGAATGAGCAGTTCTTC. The chain uses TRBV5-1 and TRBJ2-1; TRBD1 agrees at 7 bases. Germline CDR1 SGHRS, CDR2 YFSETQ. The CDR3 is 14 residues long. Trimming removed 1 base from V and 7 bases from J; junction bases left unmatched: 5.